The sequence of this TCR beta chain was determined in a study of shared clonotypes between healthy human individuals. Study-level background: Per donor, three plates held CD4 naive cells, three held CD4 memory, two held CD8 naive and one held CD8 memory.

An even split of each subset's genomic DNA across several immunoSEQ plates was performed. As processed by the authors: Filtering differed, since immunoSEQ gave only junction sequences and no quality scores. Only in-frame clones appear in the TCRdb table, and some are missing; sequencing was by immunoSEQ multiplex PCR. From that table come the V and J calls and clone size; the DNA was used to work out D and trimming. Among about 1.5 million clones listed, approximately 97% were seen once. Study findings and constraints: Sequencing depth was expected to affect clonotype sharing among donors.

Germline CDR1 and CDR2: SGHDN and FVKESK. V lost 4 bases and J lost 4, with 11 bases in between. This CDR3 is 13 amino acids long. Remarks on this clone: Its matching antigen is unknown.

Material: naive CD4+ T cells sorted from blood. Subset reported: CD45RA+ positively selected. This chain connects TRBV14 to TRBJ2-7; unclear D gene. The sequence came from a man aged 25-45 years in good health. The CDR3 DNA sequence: TGTGCCAGCAGCCGCGTTACATCTTACGAGCAGTACTTC. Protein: CASSRVTSYEQYF.